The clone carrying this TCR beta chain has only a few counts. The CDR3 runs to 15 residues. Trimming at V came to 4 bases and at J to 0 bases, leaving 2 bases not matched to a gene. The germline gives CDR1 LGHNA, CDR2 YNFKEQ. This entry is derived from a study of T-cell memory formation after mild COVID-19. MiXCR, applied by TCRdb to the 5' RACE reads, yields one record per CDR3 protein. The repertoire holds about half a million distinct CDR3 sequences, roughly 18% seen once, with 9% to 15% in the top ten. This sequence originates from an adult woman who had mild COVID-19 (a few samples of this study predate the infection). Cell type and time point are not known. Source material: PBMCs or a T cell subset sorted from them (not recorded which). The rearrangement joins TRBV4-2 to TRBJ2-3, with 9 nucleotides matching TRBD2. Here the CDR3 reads CASSRGLASTDTQYF. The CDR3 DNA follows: TGTGCCAGCAGCCGTGGACTAGCGAGCACAGATACGCAGTATTTT.